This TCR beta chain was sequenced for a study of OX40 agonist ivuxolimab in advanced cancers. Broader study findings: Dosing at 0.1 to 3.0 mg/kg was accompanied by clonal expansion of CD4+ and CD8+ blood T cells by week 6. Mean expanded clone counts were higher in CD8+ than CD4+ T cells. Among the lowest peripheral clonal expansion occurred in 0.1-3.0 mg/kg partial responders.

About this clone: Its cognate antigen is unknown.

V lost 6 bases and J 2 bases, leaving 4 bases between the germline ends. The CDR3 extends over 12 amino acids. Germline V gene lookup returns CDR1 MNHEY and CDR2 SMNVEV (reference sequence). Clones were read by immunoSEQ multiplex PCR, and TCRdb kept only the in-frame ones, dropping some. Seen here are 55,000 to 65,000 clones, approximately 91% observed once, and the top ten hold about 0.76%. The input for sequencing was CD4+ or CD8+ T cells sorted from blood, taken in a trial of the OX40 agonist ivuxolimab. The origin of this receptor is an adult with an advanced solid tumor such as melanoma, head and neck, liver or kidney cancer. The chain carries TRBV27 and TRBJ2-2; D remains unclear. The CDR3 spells CASSFNTGELFF. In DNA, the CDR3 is TGTGCCAGCAGCTTTAACACCGGGGAGCTGTTTTTT.